This entry concerns a single T cell receptor (beta chain). Its antigen is not known. Then a second PCR, running roughly 7 to 11 cycles, was carried out with a sample-barcoded 5' primer and a J-beta primer mix. TCRdb passed the 5' RACE reads through MiXCR, listing each CDR3 protein once. Of approximately 1,700,000 distinct CDR3 sequences in the sample, 39% were seen once. The data stem from a study of blood T cells in healthy people across ages. Findings of the study overall: Older individuals had lower TCR beta diversity per million T cells (the decline was roughly linear).

No fewer than 5.5 micrograms of total RNA were isolated from every sample. In germline, CDR1 is LGHNA, CDR2 YSLEER. The CDR3 sequence is 16 residues long. Trimming stripped 3 bases from V and 4 bases from J, with 18 bases between. The sample consisted of blood. V usage is TRBV4-3 and J usage is TRBJ1-2; tentatively, D is TRBD1 (5 bases). The sequence was obtained from a human donor in good health. The CDR3: CASSQITGTQIYGYTF. The CDR3 DNA is TGCGCCAGCAGCCAGATCACGGGGACCCAAATCTATGGCTACACCTTC.